The 11 T cell receptor beta chains listed next were all sequenced from one sample in a study of blood T cell repertoires in COVID-19 (dated by TCRdb to the early 2020s). Libraries were built with the immunoSEQ multiplex PCR assay. Drawn from immuneACCESS, this table holds only the in-frame rearrangements with V and J called that TCRdb kept. Clones are partly lost; checked studies trace under half to an unresolved V gene and leave the rest unexplained. A total of about 220,000 clones appear in this sample, 80% to 85% of them only once. The ten most abundant clones make up approximately 20% of the sample. The specimen was peripheral blood. The receptors were sampled from a man aged 25 to 40 with active or convalescent COVID-19.

The chain uses TRBV28 and TRBJ2-3; D ambiguous. V was clipped by 5 bases and J by 3 bases, with 3 bases between them. Germline CDR1 and CDR2: MDHEN and SYDVKM. The CDR3 contains 11 residues. CDR3 region: CASSQTDTQYF. CDR3 nucleotide sequence: TGTGCCAGCAGTCAAACAGATACGCAGTATTTT.

This clone was observed a single time. J is TRBJ1-6 and V is TRBV28, with D perhaps TRBD1 (5 bases). CDR1 is MDHEN and CDR2 is SYDVKM in the germline V gene. The CDR3 spans 16 residues. Trimming left V 8 bases short and J 3 bases short, with 17 bases between. The CDR3 sequence is CASLNSRQFYNSPLHF. CDR3 coding DNA: TGTGCCAGCCTCAACTCAAGACAGTTCTATAATTCACCCCTCCACTTT.

The chain employs TRBV12-3 or TRBV12-4 and TRBJ1-2; D remains ambiguous. Trimming shortened V by 1 base and J by 7 bases, and 10 bases separated the two germline ends. The CDR3 length is 13 residues. The CDR3, as DNA: TGTGCCAGCAGTTTAGAAGGAGGGATTGGCTACACCTTC. As protein: CASSLEGGIGYTF.

This chain uses TRBV3-1 (or the pseudogene TRBV3-2) with TRBJ2-5; weak D call: TRBD1 (6 bases). This CDR3 region has 13 residues. The germline gives CDR1 LGHDT, CDR2 YNNKEL (reference sequence). Trimming removed 4 bases from V and 5 bases from J, with 11 bases in between. This CDR3 is CASSPTGRETQYF. The CDR3 nucleotides read TGTGCCAGCAGCCCTACAGGGCGCGAGACCCAGTACTTC.

This clone was observed once. The chain links TRBV9 to TRBJ2-3, with TRBD2 as a possible D gene (5 bases). The CDR3 totals 15 residues. Germline values: CDR1 SGDLS, CDR2 YYNGEE. Between the trimmed V and J ends, which lost 4 bases and 1 base, there was a span of 13 bases. CDR3 protein: CASSPSSRRTDTQYF. The CDR3 DNA reads TGTGCCAGCAGCCCTAGCTCTCGCCGCACAGATACGCAGTATTTT. The full variable domain, its missing parts supplied by reference TRBV9 and TRBJ2-3, is DSGVTQTPKHLITATGQRVTLRCSPRSGDLSVYWYQQSLDQGLQFLIQYYNGEERAKGNILERFSAQQFPDLHSELNLSSLELGDSALYFCASSPSSRRTDTQYFGPGTRLTVL.

This clone occurred a few times. This chain's CDR3 is CAWSWGGGSYEQYF. The CDR3 region has the DNA TGTGCCTGGAGCTGGGGCGGGGGATCCTACGAGCAGTACTTC. The V and J genes are TRBV30 and TRBJ2-7; 7 bases fit TRBD2. Germline-derived CDR1 and CDR2 are GTSNPN and SVGIG (reference sequence). The CDR3 loop spans 14 amino acids. V lost 3 bases, J lost 1 base, and 6 bases stayed unmatched.

J is TRBJ1-4 and V is TRBV5-4, with 10 bases fitting TRBD1. Germline CDR1 SGHNT, CDR2 YYREEE (reference sequence). CDR3 length: 15 amino acids. Trimming cost V 3 bases and J 7 bases; bases outside gene matches: 6. The CDR3 DNA follows: TGTGCCAGCAGCTCCACCGGGACAGGGGCTGAAAAACTGTTTTTT. This codes for CASSSTGTGAEKLFF.

The chain couples TRBV3-1 (or the pseudogene TRBV3-2) to TRBJ2-3; 11 bases agree with TRBD2. Germline assignment: CDR1 LGHDT and CDR2 YNNKEL (reference sequence). V was pared by 3 bases and J by 6 bases, with 8 bases of the junction left unmatched. The CDR3 length is 16 residues. CDR3 residues: CASSQFSGLADDTQYF. For the CDR3, the DNA is TGTGCCAGCAGCCAGTTCTCGGGACTAGCGGACGATACGCAGTATTTT.

This clone was recorded many times. The chain's CDR3 is CASSRWTAVSTDTQYF. CDR3 sequence (DNA): TGTGCCAGCAGTCGCTGGACAGCAGTTAGCACAGATACGCAGTATTTT. This chain uses TRBV27 with TRBJ2-3; D perhaps matches TRBD1 (6 bases). Trimming stripped 5 bases from V and 0 bases from J, with 15 bases between. This CDR3 has 16 amino acids. Germline CDR1 and CDR2: MNHEY and SMNVEV (reference sequence).

A note on this clone: The same CDR3 can be traced to other DNA sequences in this sample. V is TRBV4-1 and J is TRBJ2-7; 9 bases are a match to TRBD2. Germline V CDR1 and CDR2: MGHRA, YSYEKL. This CDR3 contains 15 residues. V trimming: 3 bases; J trimming: 3 bases; junction bases outside the gene matches: 6. The CDR3 here is CASSQTGTSSYEQYF. In DNA form, the CDR3 reads TGCGCCAGCAGCCAGACCGGGACTAGCAGCTACGAGCAGTACTTC.

This chain joins TRBV27 and TRBJ2-3, with TRBD2 matching over 8 bases. Looked up from germline, CDR1 is MNHEY and CDR2 is SMNVEV (reference sequence). There are 14 residues in the CDR3. With 7 bases clipped from V and 0 bases from J, the junction kept 3 bases outside the gene matches. The CDR3 loop is CASNLAGSTDTQYF. CDR3 nucleotides: TGTGCCAGCAACTTAGCGGGGAGCACAGATACGCAGTATTTT.